Here is one T cell receptor beta chain with its context. Its antigen is not identified. This specimen belongs to a study of OX40 agonist ivuxolimab in advanced cancers. Study as a whole: Patients with hepatocellular carcinoma, melanoma, renal cell or head and neck cancer made up the dose-escalation patients.

The germline V and J ends were trimmed by 1 base and 5 bases, with 17 bases remaining between them. The CDR3 sequence is 16 residues long. Germline loops: CDR1 MDHEN, CDR2 SYDVKM. The protocol was immunoSEQ multiplex PCR, while the TCRdb copy is restricted to in-frame clones and leaves out a portion. The sample contains approximately 25,000 clones, 75% to 90% of which appear only once. Notes on the study in general: More expanded clones were found, on average, in CD8+ than in CD4+ T cells.

The material sequenced was CD4+ or CD8+ T cells sorted from blood, taken in a trial of the OX40 agonist ivuxolimab. The clonotype originates from an adult with an advanced solid tumor such as melanoma, head and neck, liver or kidney cancer. The V call is TRBV28, the J call TRBJ2-5, with D possibly matching TRBD2 (6 bases). CDR3 residues: CASSLSLTAGGETQYF. The CDR3 DNA is TGTGCCAGCAGTTTATCCCTGACAGCCGGAGGGGAGACCCAGTACTTC.